This entry lists 2 T cell receptor beta chains sequenced from one sample in a study of human T cells and chemical hapten exposure. From the RACE reads, TCRdb called clonotypes with MiXCR, one entry per CDR3 protein. This table has under 400,000 distinct CDR3 sequences, 5% to 6.5% appearing once. Time point here: pre-sensitization, week 0. Treatment of the sample: therapeutic diphenylcyclopropenone sensitization with weekly scalp DPC. Sequenced material: whole blood, taken in connection with sensitization to the hapten diphenylcyclopropenone (DPC). The source is a woman aged 45 to 65 with alopecia areata. Some clones in this sample may be carry-over from other donors' samples.

The rearrangement links TRBV18 to TRBJ2-7; D gene unclear. V lost 3 bases to trimming and J lost 4 bases, with 10 bases between them. This CDR3 region has 13 residues. Germline V gene data show CDR1 as KGHSH and CDR2 as LQKENI. The CDR3 loop is CASSPRQAYEQYF. The CDR3 region has the DNA TGTGCCAGCTCACCCCGGCAAGCATACGAGCAGTACTTC.

This clonotype was seen only a few times. The rearrangement joins TRBV5-1 to TRBJ1-2; a possible D gene is TRBD1 (6 bases). Germline V lookup: CDR1 SGHRS, CDR2 YFSETQ. V was clipped by 1 base and J by 4 bases, with 11 bases between them. The CDR3 sequence is 14 residues long. The CDR3 reads CASSLQQGTYGYTF. In DNA, the CDR3 is TGCGCCAGCAGCTTGCAGCAGGGGACCTATGGCTACACCTTC. The whole variable domain, filled in from reference TRBV5-1 and TRBJ1-2, reads KAGVTQTPRYLIKTRGQQVTLSCSPISGHRSVSWYQQTPGQGLQFLFEYFSETQRNKGNFPGRFSGRQFSNSRSEMNVSTLELGDSALYLCASSLQQGTYGYTFGSGTRLTVV.